The rows below give T cell receptor beta chains drawn from one sample of a study of patients and donors after allogeneic stem cell transplantation. Using its own MiXCR run on the RT-PCR reads, TCRdb lists one record per CDR3 protein. This sample has about 960,000 distinct CDR3 sequences; more than 15% occur once, and the top ten carry around 6%. The material sequenced was blood, either unsorted or a sorted T cell fraction (not recorded which). Receptor source: a human donor who was either an allogeneic HSCT recipient or a stem cell or donor lymphocyte infusion donor (not recorded which). It is not recorded whose cells these are; they may come from a transplant donor. The CDR3 runs from the conserved cysteine through the conserved F or W. D genes are given only for firm matches. Not every row has a clone size; where given, it reads once, few, many or a size class.

>NA|NA|TRBJ2-3|TRBV11-2
CASSHGQKSTDTQYF
TGTGCCAGCAGCCATGGACAGAAAAGCACAGATACGCAGTATTTT
>many|NA|TRBJ1-1|TRBV6-5
CASSTRGTEAFF
TGTGCCAGCAGTACCAGGGGCACTGAAGCTTTCTTT
>few|TRBD2|TRBJ2-3|TRBV19
CASHIGTSPDTQYF
TGTGCCAGTCATATTGGGACTAGCCCAGATACGCAGTATTTT
>NA|NA|TRBJ2-5|TRBV7-6
CASSLNPEETQYF
TGTGCCAGCAGCCTCAATCCGGAAGAGACCCAGTACTTC
>NA|NA|TRBJ2-5|TRBV7-6
CASSVPAGTEETQYF
TGTGCCAGCAGCGTCCCGGCGGGGACAGAAGAGACCCAGTACTTC
>NA|TRBD2|TRBJ2-6|TRBV6-1
CASSPLAGGHSGANVLTF
TGTGCCAGCAGTCCATTAGCGGGAGGCCACTCTGGGGCCAACGTCCTGACTTTC
>once|TRBD1|TRBJ1-1|TRBV6-1
CASSHDREGAEAFF
TGTGCCAGCAGTCACGACAGGGAGGGGGCTGAAGCTTTCTTT
>few|TRBD1|TRBJ2-7|TRBV7-2
CASSQDRDSHEQYF
TGTGCCAGCAGCCAAGACAGGGATTCCCACGAGCAGTACTTC
>NA|NA|TRBJ1-6|TRBV20-1
CSTIGPRDEDSPLHF
TGCAGTACGATAGGCCCAAGGGACGAGGATTCACCCCTCCACTTT
>NA|NA|TRBJ1-2|TRBV6-5
CASSYGILYGYTF
TGTGCCAGCAGTTACGGGATTCTCTATGGCTACACCTTC
>NA|NA|TRBJ2-7|TRBV4-1
CASSQVLGHPEEQYF
TGCGCCAGCAGCCAAGTTCTGGGACACCCAGAGGAGCAGTACTTC
>NA|TRBD1|TRBJ1-2|TRBV27
CASSPKDGGQLNYGYTF
TGTGCCAGCAGTCCAAAAGACGGGGGACAGCTCAACTATGGCTACACCTTC
>few|NA|TRBJ2-3|TRBV2
CASSEPTGDSVTQYF
TGTGCCAGCAGTGAACCCACAGGGGACTCTGTTACGCAGTATTTT
>NA|NA|TRBJ2-3|TRBV12-3/TRBV12-4
CASSQRGGGGTDTQYF
TGTGCCAGCAGTCAACGAGGGGGCGGGGGCACAGATACGCAGTATTTT
>few|NA|TRBJ2-2|TRBV7-2
CASSQSHRGGTGELFF
TGTGCCAGCAGCCAATCGCACAGGGGAGGTACCGGGGAGCTGTTTTTT
>NA|TRBD2|TRBJ2-7|TRBV7-2
CASSPRGGGEWYEQYF
TGTGCCAGCAGTCCGAGGGGCGGGGGGGAGTGGTACGAGCAGTACTTC